This is a list of T cell receptor beta chains from one sample in a study of persistence of HIV-infected CD4 T cells. Sequenced by immunoSEQ multiplex PCR; TCRdb stores in-frame clones only, minus some. The sample contains 37,000 or so clones, 80% to 90% of which appear only once. For these TCRs, the target antigens are not known. The source material was CD4+ T cells sorted from PBMCs after approximately 20-hour stimulation, sampled from a patient who received antiretroviral therapy. All receptors come from an adult man with HIV who was CMV-seropositive. Each CDR3 is given with its conserved first and last residue.

15 | TRBV27 | CASSLDRQGVETQYF
13 | TRBV19 | CASAGTENQPQHF
18 | TRBV5-1 | CASSLERGAARSPYGYTF
15 | TRBV6-4 | CASRETGERNTEAFF
15 | TRBV3-1/TRBV3-2 | CASSLGLQNTGELFF
14 | TRBV20-1 | CSASMGGPNTEAFF
14 | TRBV5-1 | CASSLAAGGTEAFF
13 | TRBV27 | CASSSRQGYEQYF
13 | TRBV2 | CASSEGQYLTQYF
14 | TRBV2 | CASRAQGFGTEAFF
15 | TRBV7-8 | CASSPDGRMNTEAFF
13 | TRBV29-1 | CSVEARTLRGYTF
15 | TRBV2 | CASQSRQGHNSPLHF
15 | TRBV24-1 | CATSDSRTGSYEQYF
14 | TRBV5-4 | CASSFDQKSYEQYF
11 | TRBV7-9 | CAPSNNTEAFF
16 | TRBV7-8 | CASSFPRLGWENEQYF
18 | TRBV5-1 | CASSFRDIERMEVGEQYF
15 | TRBV10-3 | CATGSGGAANEKLFF
14 | TRBV5-1 | CASSQERGEETQYF
15 | TRBV18 | CASSPWNGRADGYTF
14 | TRBV9 | CASSVGGSENIQYF
15 | TRBV18 | CASSPWGAPNTEAFF
15 | TRBV10-1 | CASSVTAPKNSPLHF
16 | TRBV19 | CASSSPNREVRDTQYF
14 | TRBV27 | CASSLRLTSYEQYF
12 | TRBV6-5 | CAAMRYNSPLHF
13 | TRBV5-1 | CASSQLTGYGYTF
15 | TRBV6-1 | CASSEIGTGTSPLHF
13 | TRBV6-4 | CASSSRTTSGYTF
15 | TRBV7-3 | CASSLRSGGQETQYF
14 | TRBV15 | CATSRGGNTDTQYF
14 | TRBV7-2 | CASSLQGRNSPLHF
13 | TRBV19 | CASSIDLPRPVHF
15 | TRBV9 | CASSVVHSLNTEAFF
16 | TRBV6-5 | CASSSLEGQLTDTQYF
11 | TRBV5-6 | CASSLSTEAFF
15 | TRBV9 | CASSTPGRGEEKLFF
17 | TRBV19 | CASSLRTGAQTNYGYTF
14 | TRBV19 | CASSPGRFNEKLFF
13 | TRBV20-1 | CSASRGSNQPQHF